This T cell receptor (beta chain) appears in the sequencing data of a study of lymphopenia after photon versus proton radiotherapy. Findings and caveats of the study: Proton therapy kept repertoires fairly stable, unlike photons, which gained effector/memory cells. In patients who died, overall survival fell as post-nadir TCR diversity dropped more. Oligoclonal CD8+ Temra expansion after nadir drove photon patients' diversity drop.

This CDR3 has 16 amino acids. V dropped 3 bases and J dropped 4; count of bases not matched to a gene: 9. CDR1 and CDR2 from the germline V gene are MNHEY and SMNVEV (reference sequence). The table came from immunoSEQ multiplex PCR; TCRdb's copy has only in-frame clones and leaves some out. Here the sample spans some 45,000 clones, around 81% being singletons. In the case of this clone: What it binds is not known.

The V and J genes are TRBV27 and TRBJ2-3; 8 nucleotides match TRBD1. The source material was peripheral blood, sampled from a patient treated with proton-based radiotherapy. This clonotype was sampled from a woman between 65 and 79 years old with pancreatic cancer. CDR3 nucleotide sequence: TGTGCCAGCAGTTTCGGCTGGACAGGGCCCCCAGATACGCAGTATTTT. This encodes CASSFGWTGPPDTQYF.